The text below deals with one TCR beta chain. Original handling: Estimation of nucleated cell counts was performed using reference gene primer amplification. Assay used: immunoSEQ multiplex PCR; TCRdb lists only in-frame clones, some missing. V and J calls plus clone size are reproduced from that table; the DNA served to infer D and trimming. The profile covers under 300,000 clones, with approximately 91% appearing a single time and approximately 2.2% taken by the ten largest. The record originates from a study of blood T cell repertoires in COVID-19. Study overall: Sample material is recorded as cDNA or gDNA derived from T cells, B-cell-depleted T cells, or PBMCs.

The CDR3 extends over 16 amino acids. Germline-derived CDR1 and CDR2 are SGDLS and YYNGEE. V gave up 4 bases and J gave up 2 bases, with 16 bases separating them. This TCR was recovered from a woman aged 35 to 49 who had recovered from COVID-19. The sample was peripheral blood. V is TRBV9 and J is TRBJ2-1; D gene ambiguous. The CDR3 protein is CASSPPRLLTYNEQFF. CDR3 in DNA: TGTGCCAGCAGCCCACCCAGGCTGCTTACCTACAATGAGCAGTTCTTC.